The sequence of this T cell receptor beta chain was determined in a study of CD8 T cells in ankylosing spondylitis. Findings and limits, study-wide: It appeared that ankylosing spondylitis blood was characterized by a TCR beta motif of eight highly homologous variants.

This clonotype occurred many times. Its target is unknown. V was cut by 5 bases and J by 9 bases, with 14 bases left in between. The CDR3 loop spans 13 amino acids. The germline CDR1 and CDR2 sequences are MGHRA and YSYEKL. TCRdb independently ran MiXCR on the 5' RACE reads; one entry per CDR3 protein. The table lists some 85,000 distinct CDR3 sequences, about 9% of them singletons. The TCR was taken from a male donor with ankylosing spondylitis. The chain uses TRBV4-1 and TRBJ2-1; D call uncertain. Sequenced sample: blood, either unsorted or a sorted T cell fraction (not recorded which). As DNA, the CDR3 is TGCGCCAGCAGCTTCTTTAAGCCATCTGAGCAGTTCTTC. This encodes CASSFFKPSEQFF.